This passage covers 11 T cell receptor beta chains from one sample sequenced in a study of Graves' ophthalmopathy and Graves' hyperthyroidism. Amplification of the TCR beta CDR3 regions used RNA transcripts (as template). RT-PCR with HTBI primers came first, then second-round multiplex PCR. TCRdb used MiXCR to reprocess the multiplex PCR reads, holding one entry per CDR3 protein. The repertoire has 45,000 to 60,000 distinct CDR3 sequences, approximately 47% of them found once; the top ten carry 4.5% to 5%. The specimen was peripheral blood. The source of these receptors is an adult woman with Graves' ophthalmopathy.

As concerns this clonotype: The junction differs from germline at one of its ends, possibly a read error. J is TRBJ2-7 and V is TRBV10-1, with 7 bases lining up with TRBD1. The CDR3 sequence is 14 residues long. The germline V gene encodes CDR1 WNHNN and CDR2 SYGVQD (reference sequence). The CDR3 protein is CACSATDREYEQYF. The CDR3 coding sequence is TGCGCCTGCAGTGCTACCGACAGGGAGTACGAGCAGTACTTC.

This clonotype was counted ten times or more. This chain connects TRBV4-2 to TRBJ1-3; the D gene is possibly TRBD1 (5 bases). CDR1 and CDR2 from the germline V gene are LGHNA and YNFKEQ. Trimming stripped 1 base from V and 0 bases from J, with 7 bases between. The CDR3 length is 15 residues. CDR3 protein: CASSQAGDSGNTIYF. The CDR3 coding sequence is TGTGCCAGCAGCCAAGCGGGGGACTCTGGAAACACCATATATTTT.

This clonotype was seen repeatedly, ten times or more. As DNA, the CDR3 is TGTGCCAGCAGCTTCTTTAAACGGGGGTTCACTGAAGCTTTCTTT. This codes for CASSFFKRGFTEAFF. The rearrangement uses TRBV7-9 and TRBJ1-1; TRBD1 is a possible D gene (5 bases). Trimming left V 3 bases short and J 4 bases short, with 15 bases between. Germline CDR1 and CDR2: SEHNR and FQNEAQ (reference sequence). The CDR3 runs to 15 residues.

This chain connects TRBV5-1 to TRBJ2-5; 9 bases map to TRBD2. The junction had 6 bases not matched to a gene; V was cut back by 0 bases and J by 0 bases. The CDR3 totals 17 residues. Germline V gene lookup returns CDR1 SGHRS and CDR2 YFSETQ. This chain's CDR3 is CASSLGVLAGDQETQYF. CDR3 in DNA: TGCGCCAGCAGCTTGGGGGTGTTAGCGGGAGACCAAGAGACCCAGTACTTC.

The CDR3 coding sequence is TGCAGCGCAAGACAGGGGCTGAGCACTGAAGCTTTCTTT. Its translation is CSARQGLSTEAFF. The chain joins TRBV29-1 to TRBJ1-1, with 8 bases identical to TRBD1. CDR1 is SQVTM, CDR2 ANQGSEA, per germline. CDR3 size: 13 residues. After removal of 7 bases from V and 4 bases from J, the junction contained 8 bases not matched to a gene.

At least ten counts were recorded for this clonotype. The chain uses TRBV5-8 and TRBJ2-6; the match to TRBD1 covers 7 bases. The CDR3 length is 18 residues. Losses at the gene ends were 3 bases for V and 0 bases for J; bases not matched to a gene: 9. CDR1 is SGHTS and CDR2 is YDEGEE in the germline V gene. The CDR3 coding sequence is TGTGCCAGCAGCTCAAGGGACAGCTCGCGCTCTGGGGCCAACGTCCTGACTTTC. As protein: CASSSRDSSRSGANVLTF.

Worth noting for this clonotype: Possible read error: a much larger clone is one base away. The rearrangement joins TRBV4-2 to TRBJ1-1; tentative D call: TRBD1 (6 bases). Germline values: CDR1 LGHNA, CDR2 YNFKEQ. This CDR3 comprises 16 residues. CDR3 sequence: CASSQEPMSGGSEACF. The CDR3 nucleotides are TGTGCCAGCAGCCAAGAACCCATGTCGGGGGGCTCTGAAGCTTGCTTT.

This clonotype was seen just once. Since no conserved phenylalanine or tryptophan closes the CDR3, a read error is the likely cause. Because the CDR3's place on the DNA is in doubt, the DNA is left out and the CDR3 is given as listed by TCRdb. V usage is TRBV11-3 and J usage is TRBJ2-1. Germline assignment: CDR1 SGHNT and CDR2 YENEEA. 14 amino acids form the CDR3, both terminal residues included. The CDR3 loop is CASSLEFEDNEQFL.

This clonotype ranks as medium-sized. The chain joins TRBV25-1 to TRBJ2-7, with D tentatively TRBD2 (5 bases). CDR1 is MGHDK and CDR2 is SYGVNS in the germline V gene. This CDR3 contains 15 residues. Between the trimmed V and J ends, which lost 4 bases and 2 bases, there was a span of 15 bases. The CDR3 region is CASSASPGLTYEQYF. CDR3 sequence (DNA): TGTGCCAGCAGTGCCAGCCCTGGACTTACCTACGAGCAGTACTTC.

This clonotype was found many times. This chain links TRBV11-2 with TRBJ2-7; possibly TRBD1 or TRBD2 for D (6 bases each). The CDR3 consists of 15 residues. V lost 0 bases and J 3 bases, leaving 12 bases between the germline ends. CDR1 SGHAT and CDR2 FQNNGV come from the germline V gene. CDR3 in amino acids: CASSLDRGDFYEQYF. CDR3 DNA sequence: TGTGCCAGCAGCTTAGATAGGGGGGATTTCTACGAGCAGTACTTC.

Many counts were recorded for this clonotype. The chain recombines TRBV19 with TRBJ2-1; TRBD1 aligns across 9 bases. The germline V gene has CDR1 LNHDA and CDR2 SQIVND (reference sequence). V lost 9 bases to trimming and J lost 5 bases; unmatched junction nucleotides: 2. There are 12 residues in the CDR3. The DNA for the CDR3 is TGTGCCAGCAGGACAGGGGACAATGAGCAGTTCTTC. Its protein is CASRTGDNEQFF.